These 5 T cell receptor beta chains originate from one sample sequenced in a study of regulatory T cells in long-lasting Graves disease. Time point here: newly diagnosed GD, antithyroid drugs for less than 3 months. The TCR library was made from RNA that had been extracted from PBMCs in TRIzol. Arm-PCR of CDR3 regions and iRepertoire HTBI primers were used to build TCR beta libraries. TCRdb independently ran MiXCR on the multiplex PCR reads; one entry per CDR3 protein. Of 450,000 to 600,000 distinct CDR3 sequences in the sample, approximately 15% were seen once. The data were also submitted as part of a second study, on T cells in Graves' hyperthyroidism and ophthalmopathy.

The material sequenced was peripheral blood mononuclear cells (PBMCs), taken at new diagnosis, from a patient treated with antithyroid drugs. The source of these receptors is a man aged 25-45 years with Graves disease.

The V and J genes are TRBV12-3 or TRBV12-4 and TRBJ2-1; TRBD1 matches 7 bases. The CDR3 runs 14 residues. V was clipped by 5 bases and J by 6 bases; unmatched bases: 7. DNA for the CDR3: TGTGCCAGCAGTCCTTCCCGGGACAGCAATGAGCAGTTCTTC. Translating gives CASSPSRDSNEQFF.

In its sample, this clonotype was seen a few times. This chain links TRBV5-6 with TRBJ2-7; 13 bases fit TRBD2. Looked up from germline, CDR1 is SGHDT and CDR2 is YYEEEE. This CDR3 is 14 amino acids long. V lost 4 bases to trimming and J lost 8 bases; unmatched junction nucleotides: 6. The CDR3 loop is CASSTGLAGDQQYF. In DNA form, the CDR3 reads TGTGCCAGCAGCACCGGACTAGCGGGGGACCAGCAGTACTTC.

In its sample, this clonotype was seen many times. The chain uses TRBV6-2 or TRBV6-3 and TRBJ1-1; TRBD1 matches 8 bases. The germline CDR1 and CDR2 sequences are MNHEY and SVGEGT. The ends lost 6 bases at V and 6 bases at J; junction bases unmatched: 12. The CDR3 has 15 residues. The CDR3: CASSKTHRGEAEAFF. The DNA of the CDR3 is TGTGCCAGCAGCAAAACCCACAGGGGGGAGGCTGAAGCTTTCTTT.

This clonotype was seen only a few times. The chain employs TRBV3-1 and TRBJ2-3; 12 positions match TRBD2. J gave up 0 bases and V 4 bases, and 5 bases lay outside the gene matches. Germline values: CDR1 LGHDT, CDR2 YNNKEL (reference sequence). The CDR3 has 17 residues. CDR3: CASSPHGTSGSTDTQYF. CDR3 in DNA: TGTGCCAGCAGCCCTCACGGGACTAGCGGGAGCACAGATACGCAGTATTTT.

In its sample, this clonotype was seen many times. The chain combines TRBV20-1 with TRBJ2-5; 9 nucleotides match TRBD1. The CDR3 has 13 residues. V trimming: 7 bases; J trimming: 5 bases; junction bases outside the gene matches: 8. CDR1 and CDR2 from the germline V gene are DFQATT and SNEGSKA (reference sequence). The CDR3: CSVPGQGLETQYF. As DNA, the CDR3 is TGCAGTGTCCCCGGACAGGGGCTCGAGACCCAGTACTTC.